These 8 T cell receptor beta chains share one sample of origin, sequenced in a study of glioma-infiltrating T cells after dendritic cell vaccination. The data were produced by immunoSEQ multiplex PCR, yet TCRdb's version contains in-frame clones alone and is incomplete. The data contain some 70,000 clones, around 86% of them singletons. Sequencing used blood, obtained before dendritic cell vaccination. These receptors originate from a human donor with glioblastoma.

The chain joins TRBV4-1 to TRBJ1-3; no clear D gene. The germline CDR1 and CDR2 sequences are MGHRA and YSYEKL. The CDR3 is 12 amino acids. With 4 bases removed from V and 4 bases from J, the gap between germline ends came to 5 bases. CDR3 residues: CASSLRGNTIYF. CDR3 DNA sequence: TGCGCCAGCAGCCTCAGGGGAAACACCATATATTTT.

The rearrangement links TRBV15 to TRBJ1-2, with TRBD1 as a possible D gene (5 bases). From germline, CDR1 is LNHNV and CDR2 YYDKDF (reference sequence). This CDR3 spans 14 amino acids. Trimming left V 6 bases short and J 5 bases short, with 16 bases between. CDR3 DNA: TGTGCCACCAGACTCCCGGACCGGGGGTATGGCTACACCTTC. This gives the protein CATRLPDRGYGYTF.

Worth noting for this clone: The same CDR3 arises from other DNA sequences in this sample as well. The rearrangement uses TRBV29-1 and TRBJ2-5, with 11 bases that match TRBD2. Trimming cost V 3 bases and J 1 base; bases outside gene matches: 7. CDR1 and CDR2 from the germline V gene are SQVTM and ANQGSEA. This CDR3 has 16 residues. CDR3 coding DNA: TGCAGCGTTGATCCCTCTAGCGGGGGGCTCCAAGAGACCCAGTACTTC. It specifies CSVDPSSGGLQETQYF.

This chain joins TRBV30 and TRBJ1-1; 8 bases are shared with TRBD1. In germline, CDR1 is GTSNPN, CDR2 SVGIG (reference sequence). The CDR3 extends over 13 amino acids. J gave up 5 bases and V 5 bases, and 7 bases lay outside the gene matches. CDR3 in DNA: TGTGCCTGGTATGACAGGGGATGGACTGAAGCTTTCTTT. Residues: CAWYDRGWTEAFF.

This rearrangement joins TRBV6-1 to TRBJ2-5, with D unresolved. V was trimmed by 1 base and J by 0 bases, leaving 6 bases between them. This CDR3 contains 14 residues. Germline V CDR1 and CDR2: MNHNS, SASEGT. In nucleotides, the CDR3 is TGTGCCAGCAGTGAAGGACTCCACCAAGAGACCCAGTACTTC. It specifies CASSEGLHQETQYF.

This CDR3 is CASSAASLYGYTF. DNA for the CDR3: TGTGCCAGCAGCGCGGCCAGCCTCTATGGCTACACCTTC. This sequence joins TRBV28 and TRBJ1-2, with D unclear. Trimming shortened V by 6 bases and J by 4 bases, and 12 bases separated the two germline ends. CDR1 and CDR2 from the germline V gene are MDHEN and SYDVKM. The CDR3 has 13 amino acids.

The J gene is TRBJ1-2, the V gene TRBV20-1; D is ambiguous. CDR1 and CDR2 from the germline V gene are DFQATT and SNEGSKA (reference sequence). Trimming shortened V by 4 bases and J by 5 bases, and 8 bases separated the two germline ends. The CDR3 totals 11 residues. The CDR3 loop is CSAISLYGYTF. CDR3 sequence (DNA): TGCAGTGCTATTTCCCTTTATGGCTACACCTTC.

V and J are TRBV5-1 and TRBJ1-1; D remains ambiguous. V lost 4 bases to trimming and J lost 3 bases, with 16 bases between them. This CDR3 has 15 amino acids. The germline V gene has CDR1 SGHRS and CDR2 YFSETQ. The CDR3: CASSPFAGGDTEAFF. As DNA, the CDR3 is TGCGCCAGCAGCCCCTTCGCGGGTGGAGACACTGAAGCTTTCTTT.